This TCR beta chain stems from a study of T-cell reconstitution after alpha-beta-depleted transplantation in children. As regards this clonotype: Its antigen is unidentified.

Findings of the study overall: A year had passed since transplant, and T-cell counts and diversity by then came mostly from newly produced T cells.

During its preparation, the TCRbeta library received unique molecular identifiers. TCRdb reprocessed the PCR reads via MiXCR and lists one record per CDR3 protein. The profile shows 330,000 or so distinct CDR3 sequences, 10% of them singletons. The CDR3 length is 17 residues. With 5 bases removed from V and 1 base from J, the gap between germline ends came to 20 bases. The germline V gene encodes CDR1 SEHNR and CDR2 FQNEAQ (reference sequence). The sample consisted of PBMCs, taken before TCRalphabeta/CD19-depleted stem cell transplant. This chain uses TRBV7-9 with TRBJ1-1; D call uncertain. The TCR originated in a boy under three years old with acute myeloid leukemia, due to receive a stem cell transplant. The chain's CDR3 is CASSPRQHPLKNTEAFF. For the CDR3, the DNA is TGTGCCAGCAGCCCGCGTCAACATCCTCTCAAGAACACTGAAGCTTTCTTT.